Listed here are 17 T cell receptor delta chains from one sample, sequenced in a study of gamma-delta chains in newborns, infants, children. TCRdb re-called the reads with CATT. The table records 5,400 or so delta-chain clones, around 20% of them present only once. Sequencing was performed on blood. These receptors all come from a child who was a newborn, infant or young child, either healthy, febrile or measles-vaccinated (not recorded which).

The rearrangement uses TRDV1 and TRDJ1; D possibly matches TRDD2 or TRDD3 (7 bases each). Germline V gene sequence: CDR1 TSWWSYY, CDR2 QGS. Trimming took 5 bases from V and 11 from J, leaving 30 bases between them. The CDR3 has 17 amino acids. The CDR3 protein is CALGCSFLRSGGIGLIF. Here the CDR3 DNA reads TGTGCTCTTGGGTGTTCCTTCCTGCGGTCTGGGGGGATTGGTCTCATCTTT.

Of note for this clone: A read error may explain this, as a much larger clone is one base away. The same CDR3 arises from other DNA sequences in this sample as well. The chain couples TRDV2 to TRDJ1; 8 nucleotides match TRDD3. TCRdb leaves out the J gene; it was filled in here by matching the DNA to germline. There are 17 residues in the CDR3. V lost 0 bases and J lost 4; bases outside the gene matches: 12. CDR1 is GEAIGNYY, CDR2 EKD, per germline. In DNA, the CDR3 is TGTGCCTGTGACACCGCGGTAGCTGGGGGACATAGCGATAAACTCATCTTT. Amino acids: CACDTAVAGGHSDKLIF.

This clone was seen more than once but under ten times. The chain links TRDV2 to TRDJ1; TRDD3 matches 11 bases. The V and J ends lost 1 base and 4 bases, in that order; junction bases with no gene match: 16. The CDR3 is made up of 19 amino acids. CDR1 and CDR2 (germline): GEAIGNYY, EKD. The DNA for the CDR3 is TGTGCCTGTGACACTTTAAGGCCTGGGGGATACCCAGGGGACGATAAACTCATCTTT. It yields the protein CACDTLRPGGYPGDDKLIF.

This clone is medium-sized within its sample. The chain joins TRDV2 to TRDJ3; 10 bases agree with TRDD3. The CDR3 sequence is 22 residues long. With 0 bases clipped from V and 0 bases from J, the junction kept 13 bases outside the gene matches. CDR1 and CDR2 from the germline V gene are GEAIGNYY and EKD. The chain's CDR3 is CACDTLLLLGDPGSWDTRQMFF. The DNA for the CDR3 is TGTGCCTGTGACACCCTCTTGTTACTGGGGGATCCTGGCTCCTGGGACACCCGACAGATGTTTTTC.

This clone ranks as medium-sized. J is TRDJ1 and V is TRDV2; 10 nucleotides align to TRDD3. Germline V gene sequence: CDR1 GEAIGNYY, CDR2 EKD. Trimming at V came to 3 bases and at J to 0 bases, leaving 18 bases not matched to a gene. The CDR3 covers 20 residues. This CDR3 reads CACDALAVGDTAPYTDKLIF. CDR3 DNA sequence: TGTGCCTGTGACGCCTTAGCGGTGGGGGATACAGCTCCGTACACCGATAAACTCATCTTT.

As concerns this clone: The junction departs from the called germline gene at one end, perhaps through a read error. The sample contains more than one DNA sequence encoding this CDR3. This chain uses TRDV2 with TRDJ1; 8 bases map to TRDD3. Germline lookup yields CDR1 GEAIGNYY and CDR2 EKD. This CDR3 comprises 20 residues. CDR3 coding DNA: TGTGCCTGTGACACCGTATTCGGTATAGGGGGGATAGAAGACACCGATAAACTTATCTTT. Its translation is CACDTVFGIGGIEDTDKLIF.

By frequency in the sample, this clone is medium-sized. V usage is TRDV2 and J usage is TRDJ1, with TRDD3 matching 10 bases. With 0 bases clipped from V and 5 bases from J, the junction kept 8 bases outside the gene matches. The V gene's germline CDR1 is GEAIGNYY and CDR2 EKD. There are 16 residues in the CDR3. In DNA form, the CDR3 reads TGTGCCTGTGACACCCTAAACGGGGGGATACGGGATAAACTCATCTTT. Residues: CACDTLNGGIRDKLIF.

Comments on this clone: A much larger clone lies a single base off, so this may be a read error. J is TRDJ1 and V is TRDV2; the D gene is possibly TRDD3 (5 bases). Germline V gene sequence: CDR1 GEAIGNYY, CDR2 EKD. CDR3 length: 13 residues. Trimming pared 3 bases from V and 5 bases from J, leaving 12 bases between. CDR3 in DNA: TGTGCCTGTGACGCCTTAATGGGGGATAAACTCATCTTT. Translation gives CACDALMGDKLIF.

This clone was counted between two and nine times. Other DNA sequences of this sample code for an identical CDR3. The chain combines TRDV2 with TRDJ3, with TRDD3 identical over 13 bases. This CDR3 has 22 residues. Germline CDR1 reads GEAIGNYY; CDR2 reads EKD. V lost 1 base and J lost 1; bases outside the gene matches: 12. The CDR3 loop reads CACDTILRTGGYDSWDTRQMFF. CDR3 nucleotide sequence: TGTGCCTGTGACACGATTCTTCGTACTGGGGGATACGATTCCTGGGACACCCGACAGATGTTTTTC.

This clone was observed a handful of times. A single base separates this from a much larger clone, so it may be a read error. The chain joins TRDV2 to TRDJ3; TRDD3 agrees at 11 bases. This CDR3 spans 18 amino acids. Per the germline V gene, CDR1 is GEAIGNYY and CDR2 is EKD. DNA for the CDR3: TGTGCCCGTGACAGTACTGGGGGATACTCCTGGGACACCCGACAGATGTTTTTC. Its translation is CARDSTGGYSWDTRQMFF.

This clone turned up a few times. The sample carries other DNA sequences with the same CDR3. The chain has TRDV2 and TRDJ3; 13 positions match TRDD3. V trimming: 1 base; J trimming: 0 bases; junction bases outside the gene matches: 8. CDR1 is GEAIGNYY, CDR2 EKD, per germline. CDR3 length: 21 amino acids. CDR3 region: CACDTVLGDTLSSWDTRQMFF. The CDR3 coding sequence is TGTGCCTGTGACACGGTACTGGGGGATACGCTAAGCTCCTGGGACACCCGACAGATGTTTTTC.

This CDR3 reads CAIGELGGSGGPALTAKIFF. CDR3 bases: TGTGCTATTGGGGAACTAGGCGGGAGCGGGGGTCCGGCTTTGACAGCAAAAATCTTCTTT. The J gene was not called, though the V gene is TRDV1; the DNA was not used to check the table's D call, TRDD3. Germline V gives CDR1 TSWWSYY, CDR2 QGS. The CDR3 length is 20 residues.

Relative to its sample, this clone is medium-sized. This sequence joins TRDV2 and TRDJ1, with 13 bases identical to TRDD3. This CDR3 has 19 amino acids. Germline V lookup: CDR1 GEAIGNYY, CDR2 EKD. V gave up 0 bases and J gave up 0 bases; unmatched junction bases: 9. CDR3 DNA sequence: TGTGCCTGTGACACCTTACTGGGGGATACGCTGGAATACACCGATAAACTCATCTTT. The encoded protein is CACDTLLGDTLEYTDKLIF.

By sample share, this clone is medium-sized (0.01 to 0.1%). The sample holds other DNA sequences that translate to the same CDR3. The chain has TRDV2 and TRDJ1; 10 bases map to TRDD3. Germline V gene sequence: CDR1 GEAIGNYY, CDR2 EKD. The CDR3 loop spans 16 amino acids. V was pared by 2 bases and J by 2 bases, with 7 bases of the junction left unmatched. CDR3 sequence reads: CACDILGDPGTDKLIF. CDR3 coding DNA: TGTGCCTGTGACATACTGGGGGATCCGGGGACCGATAAACTCATCTTT.

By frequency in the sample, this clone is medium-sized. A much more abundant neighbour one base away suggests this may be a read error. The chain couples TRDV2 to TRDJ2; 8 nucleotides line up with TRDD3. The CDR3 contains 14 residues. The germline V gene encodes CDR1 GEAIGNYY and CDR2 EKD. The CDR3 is CACDTLGGSARLFF. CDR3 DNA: TGTGCCTGTGACACCCTTGGGGGATCAGCACGACTCTTCTTT.

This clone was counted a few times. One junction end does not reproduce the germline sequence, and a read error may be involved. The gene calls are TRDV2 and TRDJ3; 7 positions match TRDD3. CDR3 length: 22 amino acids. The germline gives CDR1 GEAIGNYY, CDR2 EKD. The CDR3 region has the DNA TGTGCCTGTGACGTCGTACTTGGGGGAGCCACCGGGAGCTCCCGGGACACCCGACAGATGTTTTTC. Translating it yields CACDVVLGGATGSSRDTRQMFF.

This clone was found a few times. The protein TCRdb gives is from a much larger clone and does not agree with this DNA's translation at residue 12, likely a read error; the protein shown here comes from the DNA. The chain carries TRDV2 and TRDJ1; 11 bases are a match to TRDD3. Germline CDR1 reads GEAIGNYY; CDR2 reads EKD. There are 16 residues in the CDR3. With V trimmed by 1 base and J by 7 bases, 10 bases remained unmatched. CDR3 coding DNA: TGTGCCTGTGACACTCTGGGGGATACTCAAGTCGGTAAACTCATCTTT. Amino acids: CACDTLGDTQVGKLIF.